Listed here are 30 T cell receptor beta chains from one sample, sequenced in a study of spatial heterogeneity in lung cancer. TCRdb processed the 5' RACE reads anew with MiXCR; each CDR3 protein has one entry. The sample has approximately 600 distinct CDR3 sequences; 9.5% to 11% are singletons. As for time point: sample taken at primary tumor resection. Specimen: normal lung tissue next to the tumor, collected at surgery. These receptors all stem from a male donor with early-stage non-small cell lung cancer.

This clonotype ranks as large. The chain uses TRBV7-8 and TRBJ2-7, with 7 nucleotides matching TRBD1. Germline V CDR1 and CDR2: SGHVS, FQNEAQ. V lost 5 bases and J lost 0; bases outside the gene matches: 4. The CDR3 runs 14 residues. The CDR3 reads CASSPRDSSYEQYF. The CDR3 bases are TGTGCCAGCAGCCCTCGGGACAGCTCCTACGAGCAGTACTTC.

Sample share makes this clonotype large. The chain uses TRBV12-3 or TRBV12-4 and TRBJ1-1; 7 bases line up with TRBD1. V gave up 5 bases and J gave up 4 bases; unmatched junction bases: 10. The CDR3 runs to 15 residues. CDR3: CASSIRQGTATEAFF. CDR3 bases: TGTGCCAGCAGTATCCGACAGGGTACGGCCACTGAAGCTTTCTTT.

In its sample, this clonotype ranks as large. The chain combines TRBV6-6 with TRBJ2-3; 10 positions agree with TRBD2. The germline V gene has CDR1 MNHNY and CDR2 SVGAGI (reference sequence). The CDR3 covers 15 residues. Losses at the gene ends were 6 bases for V and 4 bases for J; bases not matched to a gene: 7. CDR3 amino acids: CASRISAGGSDTQYF. CDR3 nucleotides: TGTGCCAGCAGAATCTCAGCGGGAGGGTCAGATACGCAGTATTTT.

In its sample, this clonotype ranks as large. The chain links TRBV6-5 to TRBJ2-3; no clear D. CDR1 and CDR2 (germline): MNHEY, SVGAGI. The CDR3 is 14 amino acids. Deletions cut 2 bases from V and 4 bases from J, with 10 bases between. The CDR3 spells CASSYNEQADTQYF. CDR3 bases: TGTGCCAGCAGTTACAACGAGCAGGCAGATACGCAGTATTTT.

This clonotype is categorized as medium-sized. This chain connects TRBV6-2 or TRBV6-3 to TRBJ2-3; D gene ambiguous. This CDR3 is 17 amino acids long. V was clipped by 0 bases and J by 1 base, with 14 bases between them. Germline V gene sequence: CDR1 MNHEY, CDR2 SVGEGT. CDR3 region: CASSYSGGAAGTDTQYF. The CDR3 DNA follows: TGTGCCAGCAGTTACTCGGGCGGCGCCGCCGGCACAGATACGCAGTATTTT.

By share, this clonotype counts as medium-sized. This rearrangement joins TRBV18 to TRBJ2-7; no definite D call. CDR3 size: 13 residues. Germline CDR1 and CDR2: KGHSH and LQKENI. Between the trimmed V and J ends, which lost 2 bases and 3 bases, there was a span of 8 bases. The CDR3 region is CASSPIKDYEQYF. The CDR3 nucleotides read TGTGCCAGCTCACCAATCAAGGACTACGAGCAGTACTTC.

Within the sample, this clonotype is medium-sized. The chain uses TRBV6-5 and TRBJ2-2, with D tentatively TRBD2 (5 bases). The V end lost 2 bases, the J end lost 4 bases, and 8 bases lay between the germline ends. CDR1 is MNHEY, CDR2 SVGAGI, per germline. The CDR3 runs to 14 residues. The CDR3 coding sequence is TGTGCCAGCAGTTACGAAGAGGGCACCGGGGAGCTGTTTTTT. Its translation is CASSYEEGTGELFF.

This clonotype is large. V is TRBV5-1 and J is TRBJ2-1, with 10 bases fitting TRBD2. The CDR3 runs 16 residues. The V segment lost 5 bases and the J segment 5 bases; nucleotides outside the gene matches: 10. Germline V gene sequence: CDR1 SGHRS, CDR2 YFSETQ. DNA of the CDR3: TGCGCCAGCAGTTCGGTGGTACTAGCGGGGCACAATGAGCAGTTCTTC. Translation gives CASSSVVLAGHNEQFF.

The rearrangement links TRBV3-1 to TRBJ1-3, with a weak D call TRBD1 (6 bases). The V end lost 2 bases, the J end lost 10 bases, and 9 bases lay between the germline ends. This CDR3 is 12 amino acids long. CDR1 LGHDT and CDR2 YNNKEL come from the germline V gene (reference sequence). This CDR3 reads CASSQQGLTIYF. CDR3 sequence (DNA): TGTGCCAGCAGCCAACAGGGGTTAACCATATATTTT.

This clonotype has more than one count but fewer than ten. V gene TRBV6-2 or TRBV6-3 combines with J gene TRBJ2-5, with D unclear. The ends were cut back, 5 bases at V and 2 bases at J, with 12 bases in the middle. Germline loops: CDR1 MNHEY, CDR2 SVGEGT. The CDR3 contains 14 residues. The CDR3 is CASSPTANQETQYF. The CDR3 DNA follows: TGTGCCAGCAGTCCAACAGCAAATCAAGAGACCCAGTACTTC.

This clonotype was counted once. This chain uses TRBV20-1 with TRBJ2-2; D not resolved. CDR1 is DFQATT, CDR2 SNEGSKA, per germline (reference sequence). CDR3 size: 13 residues. The CDR3 protein is CRPQAVNTGELFF. The DNA of the CDR3 is TGCAGGCCTCAGGCCGTAAACACCGGGGAGCTGTTTTTT.

This clonotype is medium-sized within its sample. This chain uses TRBV6-2 or TRBV6-3 with TRBJ2-5; a weak D match, TRBD1 (5 bases). CDR1 is MNHEY and CDR2 is SVGEGT in the germline V gene. The CDR3 contains 12 residues. The V gene lost 8 bases and the J gene lost 1 base, with 8 bases spanning the gap. CDR3 DNA: TGTGCCAGCTCTGACAGCCAAGAGACCCAGTACTTC. It translates to CASSDSQETQYF.

In its sample, this clonotype is large. CDR3 sequence: CASSLYGTGGDEQFF. The DNA for the CDR3 is TGTGCCAGCAGCCTGTATGGGACAGGGGGGGATGAGCAGTTCTTC. The chain joins TRBV7-2 to TRBJ2-1; TRBD1 matches at 11 bases. The J segment lost 8 bases and the V segment lost 5 bases, leaving 8 bases of the junction unmatched. CDR3 length: 15 residues. The V gene's germline CDR1 is SGHTA and CDR2 FQGNSA.

Within the sample, this clonotype is large. The chain is built from TRBV20-1 and TRBJ2-2; D remains ambiguous. Germline V gene lookup returns CDR1 DFQATT and CDR2 SNEGSKA (reference sequence). The CDR3 covers 13 residues. Between the trimmed V and J ends, which lost 6 bases and 3 bases, there was a span of 11 bases. The CDR3 here is CSASRRDTGELFF. CDR3 coding DNA: TGCAGTGCCAGCCGAAGGGACACCGGGGAGCTGTTTTTT.

This clonotype ranks as large (0.1 to 1%). The rearrangement uses TRBV12-3 or TRBV12-4 and TRBJ1-1; no clear D. This CDR3 region has 14 residues. With 3 bases removed from V and 0 bases from J, the gap between germline ends came to 8 bases. The CDR3 loop is CASSLGGMNTEAFF. CDR3 bases: TGTGCCAGCAGTTTGGGAGGGATGAACACTGAAGCTTTCTTT.

By sample fraction, this clonotype is large. The genes are TRBV27 and TRBJ2-1; 7 bases align to TRBD2. The trim removed 2 bases at V and 4 bases at J, leaving 8 bases unmatched. Germline CDR1 reads MNHEY; CDR2 reads SMNVEV (reference sequence). This CDR3 is built from 16 residues. CDR3 protein: CASSLARGRSYNEQFF. The CDR3 DNA follows: TGTGCCAGCAGTTTAGCTCGCGGGAGATCGTACAATGAGCAGTTCTTC.

By frequency in the sample, this clonotype is medium-sized (0.01 to 0.1%). This chain joins TRBV7-8 and TRBJ2-5; possible D gene TRBD2, 6 bases. This CDR3 spans 14 amino acids. The V end lost 2 bases, the J end lost 5 bases, and 12 bases lay between the germline ends. Germline V lookup: CDR1 SGHVS, CDR2 FQNEAQ. The CDR3 loop reads CASSLSELAETQYF. The DNA of the CDR3 is TGTGCCAGCAGCTTATCCGAACTAGCCGAGACCCAGTACTTC.

This clonotype rates as large. This sequence joins TRBV7-3 and TRBJ2-2, with TRBD2 identical over 13 bases. V lost 4 bases, J lost 8 bases, and 7 bases stayed unmatched. The CDR3 loop spans 16 amino acids. Germline assignment: CDR1 SGHTA and CDR2 FQGTGA. The CDR3 is CASSSRPLAGGGELFF. The DNA of the CDR3 is TGTGCCAGCAGCTCCCGACCACTAGCGGGAGGGGGGGAGCTGTTTTTT.

This clonotype is medium-sized. This chain connects TRBV18 to TRBJ2-7; the D gene is possibly TRBD1 (6 bases). The CDR3 extends over 15 amino acids. Germline V gene sequence: CDR1 KGHSH, CDR2 LQKENI. Trimming took 3 bases from V and 5 from J, leaving 17 bases between them. CDR3 sequence (DNA): TGTGCCAGCTCACCGAGGGGGATCAGAACGAACGAGCAGTACTTC. This sequence encodes CASSPRGIRTNEQYF.

Sample share makes this clonotype medium-sized. The chain recombines TRBV19 with TRBJ2-3; the D call may be TRBD1 or TRBD2 (6 bases each). The CDR3 runs 16 residues. Germline V gene data show CDR1 as LNHDA and CDR2 as SQIVND (reference sequence). V lost 5 bases to trimming and J lost 5 bases, with 20 bases between them. In DNA form, the CDR3 reads TGTGCCAGTAGTTCCAGGGGTTCGAGGGGAGGAGATACGCAGTATTTT. Translating it yields CASSSRGSRGGDTQYF.

This clonotype was counted between two and nine times. The chain couples TRBV28 to TRBJ2-7; 9 nucleotides align to TRBD2. Germline CDR1 and CDR2: MDHEN and SYDVKM. V shed 6 bases, J shed 2 bases, and the junction held 8 bases outside the gene matches. The CDR3 sequence is 15 residues long. CDR3 coding DNA: TGTGCCAGCAGCCCACACGGCGGGGGGGCCTACGAGCAGTACTTC. Encoded protein: CASSPHGGGAYEQYF.

This clonotype is large within its sample. The CDR3 loop is CASSQAEVIPYTDTQYF. Written as DNA, the CDR3 is TGTGCCAGCAGCCAAGCGGAGGTAATTCCATACACAGATACGCAGTATTTT. The chain employs TRBV4-2 and TRBJ2-3; D is perhaps TRBD2 (5 bases). V lost 1 base and J lost 2, with 16 bases in between. Germline loops: CDR1 LGHNA, CDR2 YNFKEQ. The CDR3 length is 17 residues.

This clonotype has only a few counts. The rearrangement joins TRBV20-1 to TRBJ2-3; 10 nucleotides align to TRBD2. The CDR3 extends over 15 amino acids. Per germline, CDR1 DFQATT and CDR2 SNEGSKA (reference sequence). The ends lost 6 bases at V and 4 bases at J; junction bases unmatched: 10. CDR3 protein: CSAPRSGGGPDTQYF. In nucleotides, the CDR3 is TGCAGTGCCCCCCGGAGCGGGGGGGGCCCAGATACGCAGTATTTT.

By sample fraction, this clonotype is medium-sized. As DNA, the CDR3 is TGTGCCAGCAGCGCCACTAGGGCAGGGGATTCACCCCTCCACTTT. It is translated as CASSATRAGDSPLHF. The chain links TRBV7-9 to TRBJ1-6; D may be TRBD1 (6 bases). Germline-derived CDR1 and CDR2 are SEHNR and FQNEAQ (reference sequence). The CDR3 contains 15 residues. Deletions cut 5 bases from V and 8 bases from J, with 16 bases between.

Within the sample, this clonotype is medium-sized. J is TRBJ2-7 and V is TRBV29-1; no clear D gene. Germline loops: CDR1 SQVTM, CDR2 ANQGSEA. Trimming took 4 bases from V and 2 from J, leaving 9 bases between them. CDR3 size: 12 residues. The CDR3 coding sequence is TGCAGCGTTGCCGACGGTACCTACGAGCAGTACTTC. Translated, it gives CSVADGTYEQYF.

This clonotype is deemed large (0.1 to 1%). This chain's CDR3 is CASSSVGVGYGYTF. The DNA for the CDR3 is TGTGCCAGTAGTAGCGTCGGGGTCGGCTATGGCTACACCTTC. This sequence joins TRBV19 and TRBJ1-2, with D unclear. Germline V gene lookup returns CDR1 LNHDA and CDR2 SQIVND (reference sequence). The CDR3 is made up of 14 amino acids. Trimming stripped 4 bases from V and 4 bases from J, with 13 bases between.

This clonotype appeared a few times. The chain employs TRBV27 and TRBJ1-5; 7 bases line up with TRBD1. CDR1 and CDR2 (germline): MNHEY, SMNVEV (reference sequence). This CDR3 has 15 amino acids. Trimming cost V 6 bases and J 0 bases; bases outside gene matches: 5. The CDR3 DNA follows: TGTGCCAGCAGGCCGGGGACAGCTAGCAATCAGCCCCAGCATTTT. Translated: CASRPGTASNQPQHF.

In its sample, this clonotype is medium-sized (0.01 to 0.1%). The chain recombines TRBV9 with TRBJ2-5, with 12 positions matching TRBD1. The CDR3 has 15 residues. Germline CDR1 is SGDLS and CDR2 is YYNGEE. J lost 4 bases, V lost 4 bases, and 5 bases had no gene match. CDR3 amino acids: CASSTGTGGAETQYF. As DNA, the CDR3 is TGTGCCAGCAGCACCGGGACAGGGGGCGCAGAGACCCAGTACTTC.

The V call is TRBV12-3 or TRBV12-4, the J call TRBJ2-2; TRBD1 aligns across 8 bases. The V segment lost 6 bases and the J segment 3 bases; nucleotides outside the gene matches: 9. The CDR3 has 16 amino acids. The CDR3 bases are TGTGCCAGCAGACCCCGGCGGACAGGGCACACCGGGGAGCTGTTTTTT. Translated: CASRPRRTGHTGELFF.

This clonotype is medium-sized in the sample. The J gene is TRBJ2-4, the V gene TRBV7-2; TRBD1 is a possible D gene (6 bases). The germline CDR1 and CDR2 sequences are SGHTA and FQGNSA. Trimming removed 1 base at V and 12 bases at J, with 19 bases between. CDR3 length equals 15 residues. The CDR3 nucleotides are TGTGCCAGCAGCTTAGACCGCGCCCTCAAGGGGGATCAGTACTTC. It specifies CASSLDRALKGDQYF.